Below are 5 T cell receptor beta chains sequenced from a single sample in a study of OX40 agonist ivuxolimab in advanced cancers. TCRdb's copy holds only in-frame clones and misses some; the assay was immunoSEQ multiplex PCR. The sample holds about 98,000 clones, 87% seen once. Sequencing used CD4+ or CD8+ T cells sorted from blood, obtained in a trial of the OX40 agonist ivuxolimab. The receptor set was obtained from an adult with an advanced solid tumor such as melanoma, head and neck, liver or kidney cancer.

The CDR3 nucleotides are TGTGCCACCAGCAGGGCGCCCACTCGGGATGCCAACTATGGCTACACCTTC. Its protein is CATSRAPTRDANYGYTF. V and J are TRBV15 and TRBJ1-2; no clear D gene. Germline V gene sequence: CDR1 LNHNV, CDR2 YYDKDF (reference sequence). Trimming removed 3 bases from V and 2 bases from J, with 19 bases in between. The CDR3 is made up of 17 amino acids.

The V gene is TRBV19, the J gene TRBJ2-7, with D possibly being TRBD1 (6 bases). The CDR3 contains 15 residues. The germline gives CDR1 LNHDA, CDR2 SQIVND (reference sequence). Trimming shortened V by 6 bases and J by 0 bases, and 15 bases separated the two germline ends. In nucleotides, the CDR3 is TGTGCCAGTAGACAACAGGGTCAGAGCTCCTACGAGCAGTACTTC. Translating it yields CASRQQGQSSYEQYF.

This chain connects TRBV18 to TRBJ1-1; TRBD1 is a possible D gene (6 bases). The length of the CDR3 is 15 residues. The germline V and J ends were trimmed by 4 bases and 3 bases, with 15 bases remaining between them. Germline CDR1 and CDR2: KGHSH and LQKENI. The CDR3 loop reads CASSLAGVTDTEAFF. The CDR3 region has the DNA TGTGCCAGCTCACTTGCAGGGGTGACGGACACTGAAGCTTTCTTT.

For this clone: The junction departs from the called germline gene at one end, perhaps through a read error. The chain employs TRBV5-1 and TRBJ2-7; D is tentatively TRBD1 or TRBD2 (5 bases each). Germline CDR1 is SGHRS and CDR2 is YFSETQ. The CDR3 extends over 14 amino acids. The CDR3 reads CASSRWDLPYEQYF. CDR3 bases: TGTGCCAGCAGCCGGTGGGACCTACCCTACGAGCAGTACTTC.

This clone was observed once. The V gene is TRBV6-1, the J gene TRBJ2-5, with D perhaps being TRBD1 or TRBD2 (6 bases each). V was cut by 1 base and J by 5 bases, with 11 bases left in between. This CDR3 is 14 amino acids long. Germline V lookup: CDR1 MNHNS, CDR2 SASEGT. The CDR3 spells CASSEGGAVETQYF. CDR3 bases: TGTGCCAGCAGTGAAGGGGGGGCCGTGGAGACCCAGTACTTC.